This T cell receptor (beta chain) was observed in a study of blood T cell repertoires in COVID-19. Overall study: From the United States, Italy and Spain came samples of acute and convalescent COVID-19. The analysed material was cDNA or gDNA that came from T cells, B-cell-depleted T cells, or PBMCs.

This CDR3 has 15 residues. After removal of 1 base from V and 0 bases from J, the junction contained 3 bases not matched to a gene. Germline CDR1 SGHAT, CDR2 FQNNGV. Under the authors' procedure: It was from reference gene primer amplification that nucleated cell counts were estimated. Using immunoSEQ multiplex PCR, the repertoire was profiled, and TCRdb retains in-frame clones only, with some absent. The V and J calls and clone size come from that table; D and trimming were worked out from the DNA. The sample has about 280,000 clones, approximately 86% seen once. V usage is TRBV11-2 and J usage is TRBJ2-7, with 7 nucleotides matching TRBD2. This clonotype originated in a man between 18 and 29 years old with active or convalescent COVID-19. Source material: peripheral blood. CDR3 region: CASSLGGGSSYEQYF. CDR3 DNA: TGTGCCAGCAGCTTAGGGGGGGGTAGCTCCTACGAGCAGTACTTC.